The 17 T cell receptor beta chains below come from one sample, sequenced in a study of cytomegalovirus exposure and HLA in healthy donors. The PCR contained 60 Vbeta and 13 Jbeta primers. Assay: immunoSEQ multiplex PCR; the TCRdb copy retains only in-frame clones and omits some. The sample holds approximately 240,000 clones, around 80% seen once. The source material was PBMCs. The receptors were sampled from a woman aged 35 to 49 in good health and CMV-seropositive.

The V call is TRBV14, the J call TRBJ2-2; the D gene is possibly TRBD1 (5 bases). This CDR3 region has 15 residues. The germline gives CDR1 SGHDN, CDR2 FVKESK. V was pared by 1 base and J by 0 bases, with 6 bases between. CDR3 nucleotides: TGTGCCAGCAGCCAAGCCAGGGCGAACACCGGGGAGCTGTTTTTT. Amino acids: CASSQARANTGELFF.

On this clone itself: The sample holds other DNA sequences that translate to the same CDR3. This sequence joins TRBV4-1 and TRBJ1-4; 10 bases agree with TRBD1. V lost 3 bases and J lost 7; bases outside the gene matches: 11. The CDR3 loop spans 17 amino acids. Germline CDR1 is MGHRA and CDR2 is YSYEKL. The chain's CDR3 is CASSHFRDRGLGEKLFF. The CDR3 region has the DNA TGCGCCAGCAGCCATTTCCGGGACAGGGGCCTCGGTGAAAAACTGTTTTTT.

The gene calls are TRBV5-1 and TRBJ2-1, with 10 bases aligning to TRBD2. The ends lost 0 bases at V and 12 bases at J; junction bases unmatched: 21. Germline V gives CDR1 SGHRS, CDR2 YFSETQ. CDR3 length: 19 residues. DNA of the CDR3: TGCGCCAGCAGCTTGGTGGCTAGCGGGAGCCCACTCTACAATGAGCGGCAGTTCTTC. Protein: CASSLVASGSPLYNERQFF. Combining the CDR3 with reference TRBV5-1 and TRBJ2-1 gives the whole variable domain KAGVTQTPRYLIKTRGQQVTLSCSPISGHRSVSWYQQTPGQGLQFLFEYFSETQRNKGNFPGRFSGRQFSNSRSEMNVSTLELGDSALYLCASSLVASGSPLYNERQFFGPGTRLTVL.

The chain has TRBV9 and TRBJ1-1; 7 nucleotides align to TRBD1. This CDR3 is built from 15 residues. V was clipped by 0 bases and J by 1 base; unmatched bases: 3. Germline V CDR1 and CDR2: SGDLS, YYNGEE. Here the CDR3 reads CASSVDGQENTEAFF. For the CDR3, the DNA is TGTGCCAGCAGCGTAGATGGACAGGAGAACACTGAAGCTTTCTTT.

The chain carries TRBV4-2 and TRBJ1-6, with 10 bases identical to TRBD1. CDR3 length: 17 residues. Germline values: CDR1 LGHNA, CDR2 YNFKEQ. J was trimmed by 0 bases and V by 4 bases; bases with no gene match: 3. CDR3 DNA: TGTGCCAGCAGCCTTGGGACAGGGGCCTCCTATAATTCACCCCTCCACTTT. Protein sequence: CASSLGTGASYNSPLHF.

The CDR3 nucleotides are TGTGCCACCAGCAGAGATCCGGCAGGCTTGGGCAATGAGCAGTTCTTC. This gives the protein CATSRDPAGLGNEQFF. This chain joins TRBV15 and TRBJ2-1; D unresolved. Germline V CDR1 and CDR2: LNHNV, YYDKDF (reference sequence). This CDR3 comprises 16 residues. Deletions cut 0 bases from V and 6 bases from J, with 15 bases between.

This chain joins TRBV19 and TRBJ1-5; no clear D. V was clipped by 3 bases and J by 8 bases, with 11 bases between them. The germline gives CDR1 LNHDA, CDR2 SQIVND (reference sequence). The CDR3 runs to 13 residues. Written as DNA, the CDR3 is TGTGCCAGTAGTATCAGTGTGAAGAAGCCCCAGCATTTT. Protein: CASSISVKKPQHF.

The gene calls are TRBV23-1 and TRBJ2-7; possible D gene TRBD2, 5 bases. TRBV23-1 is designated an ORF whose function remains uncertain. V was cut by 6 bases and J by 9 bases, with 18 bases left in between. The CDR3 length is 13 residues. The CDR3 DNA reads TGCGCCAGCAGACGCGGGCTCTACCTGGGGCAGTACTTC. Protein sequence: CASRRGLYLGQYF.

The rearrangement links TRBV29-1 to TRBJ2-7, with 12 bases identical to TRBD1. This CDR3 region has 13 residues. The trim removed 5 bases at V and 4 bases at J, leaving 3 bases unmatched. The V gene's germline CDR1 is SQVTM and CDR2 ANQGSEA. The CDR3 loop is CSVPGQGAYEQYF. The CDR3 DNA sequence: TGCAGCGTTCCGGGACAGGGGGCTTACGAGCAGTACTTC.

V gene TRBV11-2 combines with J gene TRBJ1-1; D might be TRBD1 (5 bases). V was cut by 5 bases and J by 4 bases, with 11 bases left in between. The CDR3 totals 13 residues. Germline assignment: CDR1 SGHAT and CDR2 FQNNGV. In DNA form, the CDR3 reads TGTGCCAGCAGCCCTAGGGGTGGCACTGAAGCTTTCTTT. Residues: CASSPRGGTEAFF.

The chain combines TRBV30 with TRBJ1-2, with TRBD1 identical over 7 bases. Germline CDR1 is GTSNPN and CDR2 is SVGIG (reference sequence). With V trimmed by 7 bases and J by 4 bases, 6 bases remained unmatched. The CDR3 extends over 12 amino acids. As DNA, the CDR3 is TGTGCCTCTAAGGGGGCCGGCTATGGCTACACCTTC. Translating gives CASKGAGYGYTF.

In this sample, this clone turned up a few times. V is TRBV9 and J is TRBJ1-6; 9 bases map to TRBD1. The ends lost 1 base at V and 7 bases at J; junction bases unmatched: 3. This CDR3 comprises 15 residues. Germline V gene lookup returns CDR1 SGDLS and CDR2 YYNGEE. The CDR3 reads CASSVQGTGNSPLHF. CDR3 DNA sequence: TGTGCCAGCAGCGTACAAGGGACAGGGAATTCACCCCTCCACTTT.

The chain combines TRBV9 with TRBJ2-1; D is perhaps TRBD2 (6 bases). In germline, CDR1 is SGDLS, CDR2 YYNGEE. The CDR3 consists of 15 residues. Trimming shortened V by 0 bases and J by 6 bases, and 13 bases separated the two germline ends. Here the CDR3 reads CASSVDLGGANEQFF. CDR3 bases: TGTGCCAGCAGCGTAGATTTGGGGGGAGCCAATGAGCAGTTCTTC.

The chain combines TRBV29-1 with TRBJ1-2, with TRBD1 matching 8 bases. The CDR3 is made up of 12 amino acids. Germline V gives CDR1 SQVTM, CDR2 ANQGSEA. V lost 5 bases and J lost 4; bases outside the gene matches: 3. CDR3: CSVLDRGYGYTF. In DNA, the CDR3 is TGCAGCGTTCTCGACAGGGGCTATGGCTACACCTTC. Looking up the rest from reference TRBV29-1 and TRBJ1-2 gives the full variable domain: SAVISQKPSRDICQRGTSLTIQCQVDSQVTMMFWYRQQPGQSLTLIATANQGSEATYESGFVIDKFPISRPNLTFSTLTVSNMSPEDSSIYLCSVLDRGYGYTFGSGTRLTVV.

The V and J genes are TRBV5-1 and TRBJ1-1, with D possibly being TRBD1 (5 bases). V lost 2 bases, J lost 5 bases, and 10 bases lay in between. CDR1 SGHRS and CDR2 YFSETQ come from the germline V gene. This CDR3 has 13 amino acids. The CDR3 here is CASSLSRGTEAFF. The CDR3 nucleotides read TGCGCCAGCAGCTTATCCCGGGGGACTGAAGCTTTCTTT.

The rearrangement joins TRBV7-2 to TRBJ2-7, with 8 bases lining up with TRBD1. The CDR3 is made up of 16 amino acids. Trimming at V came to 4 bases and at J to 1 base, leaving 9 bases not matched to a gene. Germline V gene sequence: CDR1 SGHTA, CDR2 FQGNSA. This CDR3 reads CASSSPRTGRSYEQYF. The CDR3 region has the DNA TGTGCCAGCAGCTCGCCCCGGACAGGGAGGTCCTACGAGCAGTACTTC.

The V call is TRBV4-1, the J call TRBJ2-7, with D possibly TRBD2 on 7 matching bases. Germline CDR1 is MGHRA and CDR2 is YSYEKL. The germline V and J ends were trimmed by 2 bases and 0 bases, with 17 bases remaining between them. The CDR3 extends over 17 amino acids. Here the CDR3 reads CASSQSTGRGSSYEQYF. DNA of the CDR3: TGCGCCAGCAGCCAATCGACGGGGAGGGGGAGCTCCTACGAGCAGTACTTC.